The 10 T cell receptor beta chains given below trace back to one sample, sequenced in a study of T cells after yellow fever vaccination. TCRdb recomputed calls from the 5' RACE reads with MiXCR, one row per CDR3 protein. The sample lists about 220,000 distinct CDR3 sequences; about 3% were seen once. The source material was CD4+ T cells sorted from PBMCs, sampled 10 days after the yellow fever booster vaccination. Receptors originate from a young man who received the YFV17D yellow fever vaccine.

This clonotype was observed a few times. This chain uses TRBV24-1 with TRBJ2-5; D unclear. The germline V gene encodes CDR1 KGHDR and CDR2 SFDVKD. The ends were cut back, 3 bases at V and 5 bases at J, with 15 bases in the middle. CDR3 size: 15 residues. In nucleotides, the CDR3 is TGTGCCACCAGTGATGGCGGCCCGGCGGTTGAGACCCAGTACTTC. Encoded protein: CATSDGGPAVETQYF.

A few counts support this clonotype. The CDR3 sequence: CASSSTGTNTGELFF. The CDR3 coding sequence is TGTGCCAGCAGCTCAACAGGGACAAACACCGGGGAGCTGTTTTTT. The V gene is TRBV11-2, the J gene TRBJ2-2, with D possibly TRBD1 on 6 matching bases. Germline V gene sequence: CDR1 SGHAT, CDR2 FQNNGV. The V end was cut by 4 bases, the J end by 2 bases, with 11 bases between. The length of the CDR3 is 15 residues.

This clonotype has a handful of counts. The V gene is TRBV7-2, the J gene TRBJ2-3, with 9 bases fitting TRBD2. The CDR3 sequence is 16 residues long. Germline V lookup: CDR1 SGHTA, CDR2 FQGNSA. V shed 6 bases, J shed 4 bases, and the junction held 11 bases outside the gene matches. This CDR3 reads CASRPWGGGVPDTQYF. CDR3 bases: TGTGCCAGCAGACCTTGGGGCGGGGGGGTCCCAGATACGCAGTATTTT.

This clonotype was seen a few times. This chain connects TRBV6-5 to TRBJ1-1; D is undetermined. Germline V lookup: CDR1 MNHEY, CDR2 SVGAGI. The CDR3 contains 14 residues. Trimming removed 1 base at V and 3 bases at J, with 9 bases between. The CDR3, as DNA: TGTGCCAGCAGTTACTGGGGTCAGGACACTGAAGCTTTCTTT. This sequence encodes CASSYWGQDTEAFF.

The chain employs TRBV5-1 and TRBJ1-6; TRBD1 aligns across 7 bases. Germline assignment: CDR1 SGHRS and CDR2 YFSETQ. This CDR3 has 13 amino acids. V dropped 7 bases and J dropped 5; count of bases not matched to a gene: 3. This chain's CDR3 is CASSQGDNSPLHF. In nucleotides, the CDR3 is TGCGCCAGCTCCCAGGGGGATAATTCACCCCTCCACTTT. Full variable domain (remainder filled in from reference TRBV5-1 and TRBJ1-6): KAGVTQTPRYLIKTRGQQVTLSCSPISGHRSVSWYQQTPGQGLQFLFEYFSETQRNKGNFPGRFSGRQFSNSRSEMNVSTLELGDSALYLCASSQGDNSPLHFGNGTRLTVT.

This clonotype was counted between two and nine times. For the CDR3, the DNA is TGTGCCAGCAGCTTGGGGGGTGGGGCCGGAAAGACCCAGTACTTC. It translates to CASSLGGGAGKTQYF. V gene TRBV7-2 combines with J gene TRBJ2-5, with a possible D match to TRBD2 (6 bases). Deletions cut 3 bases from V and 6 bases from J, with 17 bases between. This CDR3 region has 15 residues. CDR1 SGHTA and CDR2 FQGNSA come from the germline V gene.

The sample holds many counts of this clonotype. V usage is TRBV27 and J usage is TRBJ1-1; D uncertain. Trimming pared 6 bases from V and 1 base from J, leaving 15 bases between. CDR3 length: 15 amino acids. CDR1 and CDR2 (germline): MNHEY, SMNVEV (reference sequence). CDR3 sequence: CASRLPRAGNTEAFF. CDR3 nucleotides: TGTGCCAGCAGACTACCTAGGGCGGGGAACACTGAAGCTTTCTTT.

The chain joins TRBV5-4 to TRBJ1-5; D may be TRBD1 (6 bases). Germline lookup yields CDR1 SGHNT and CDR2 YYREEE (reference sequence). Trimming took off 9 bases at V and 5 bases at J, with 21 bases between the two ends. The length of the CDR3 is 15 residues. This chain's CDR3 is CANALQGRADQPQHF. The CDR3 coding sequence is TGTGCCAACGCCCTTCAGGGGAGGGCCGATCAGCCCCAGCATTTT.

A few counts support this clonotype. This chain joins TRBV5-1 and TRBJ2-6; no clear D gene. Trimming took 4 bases from V and 3 from J, leaving 8 bases between them. Germline values: CDR1 SGHRS, CDR2 YFSETQ. The CDR3 loop spans 14 amino acids. The DNA of the CDR3 is TGCGCCAGCAGCGAAGCAAATGGGGCCAACGTCCTGACTTTC. Translated, it gives CASSEANGANVLTF.

This clonotype was seen a few times. The chain is built from TRBV6-2 or TRBV6-3 and TRBJ2-1, with TRBD2 identical over 9 bases. There are 15 residues in the CDR3. Per germline, CDR1 MNHEY and CDR2 SVGEGT. The trim removed 5 bases at V and 6 bases at J, leaving 8 bases unmatched. The CDR3 here is CASSPRRGGFNEQFF. The CDR3 DNA follows: TGTGCCAGCAGTCCCAGGCGGGGGGGATTCAATGAGCAGTTCTTC.